The T cell receptor (beta chain) under discussion was sequenced for a study of shared clonotypes between healthy human individuals. General observations from the study: Four donors had 5% to 6.5% of their naive CD4 clonotypes in common. Sequencing of the sorted subsets was shown by rarefaction to be incomplete despite large depth.

This clone has only one observation. What it recognizes is unknown. Here immunoSEQ multiplex PCR was the method, and the copy in TCRdb shows in-frame clones only, minus some. This sample has over a million clones, with 70% to 80% found just once. CDR3 length: 15 amino acids. Germline CDR1 is MGHDK and CDR2 is SYGVNS. The ends lost 3 bases at V and 3 bases at J; junction bases unmatched: 5. This chain uses TRBV25-1 with TRBJ2-7; 10 bases agree with TRBD2. The sample comprised memory CD4+ T cells from PBMCs. Noted subset: CD45RA-negative fraction. The receptor was derived from a man in his late teens or twenties in good health. Some clones in this sample may be carry-over from other donors' samples. The CDR3 sequence: CASSDASGSIYEQYF. The CDR3 nucleotides read TGTGCCAGCAGTGATGCTAGCGGGAGTATCTACGAGCAGTACTTC.